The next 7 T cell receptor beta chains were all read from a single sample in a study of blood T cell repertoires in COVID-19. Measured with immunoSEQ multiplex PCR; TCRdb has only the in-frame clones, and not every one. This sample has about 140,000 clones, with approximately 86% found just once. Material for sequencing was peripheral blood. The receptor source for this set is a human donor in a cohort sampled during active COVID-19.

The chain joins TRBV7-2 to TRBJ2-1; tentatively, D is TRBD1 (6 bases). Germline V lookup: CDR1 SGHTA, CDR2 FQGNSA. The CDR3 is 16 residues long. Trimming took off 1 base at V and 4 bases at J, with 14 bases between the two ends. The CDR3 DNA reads TGTGCCAGCAGCTTAGTTTGGACAGACGTTTACAATGAGCAGTTCTTC. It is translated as CASSLVWTDVYNEQFF. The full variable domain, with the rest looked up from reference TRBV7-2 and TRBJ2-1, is GAGVSQSPSNKVTEKGKDVELRCDPISGHTALYWYRQSLGQGLEFLIYFQGNSAPDKSGLPSDRFSAERTGGSVSTLTIQRTQQEDSAVYLCASSLVWTDVYNEQFFGPGTRLTVL.

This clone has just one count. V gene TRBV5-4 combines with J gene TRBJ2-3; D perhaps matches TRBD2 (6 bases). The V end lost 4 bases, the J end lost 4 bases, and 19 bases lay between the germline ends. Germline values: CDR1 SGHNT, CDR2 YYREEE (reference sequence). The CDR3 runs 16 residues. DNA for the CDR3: TGTGCCAGCAGCGGGCGGGGCAGGGCTCTAGCAGATACGCAGTATTTT. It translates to CASSGRGRALADTQYF. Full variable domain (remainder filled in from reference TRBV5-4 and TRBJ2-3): ETGVTQSPTHLIKTRGQQVTLRCSSQSGHNTVSWYQQALGQGPQFIFQYYREEENGRGNFPPRFSGLQFPNYSSELNVNALELDDSALYLCASSGRGRALADTQYFGPGTRLTVL.

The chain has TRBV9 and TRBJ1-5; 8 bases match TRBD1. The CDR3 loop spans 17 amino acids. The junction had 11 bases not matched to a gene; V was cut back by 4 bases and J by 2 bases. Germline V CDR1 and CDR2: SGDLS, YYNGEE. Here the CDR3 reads CASSPGTGRVGNQPQHF. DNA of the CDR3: TGTGCCAGCAGCCCAGGGACAGGCAGAGTGGGCAATCAGCCCCAGCATTTT.

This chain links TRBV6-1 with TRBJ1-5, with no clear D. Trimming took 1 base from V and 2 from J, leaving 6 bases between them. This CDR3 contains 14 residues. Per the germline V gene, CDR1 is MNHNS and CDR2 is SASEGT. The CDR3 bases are TGTGCCAGCAGTGAAGGGAGGGGCAATCAGCCCCAGCATTTT. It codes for CASSEGRGNQPQHF.

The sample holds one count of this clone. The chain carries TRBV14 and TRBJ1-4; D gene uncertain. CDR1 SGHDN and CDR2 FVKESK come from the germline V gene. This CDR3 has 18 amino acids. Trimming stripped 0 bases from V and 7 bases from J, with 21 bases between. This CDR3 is CASSQDPEFLKLFEKLFF. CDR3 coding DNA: TGTGCCAGCAGCCAAGATCCAGAATTCTTGAAGTTATTTGAAAAACTGTTTTTT.

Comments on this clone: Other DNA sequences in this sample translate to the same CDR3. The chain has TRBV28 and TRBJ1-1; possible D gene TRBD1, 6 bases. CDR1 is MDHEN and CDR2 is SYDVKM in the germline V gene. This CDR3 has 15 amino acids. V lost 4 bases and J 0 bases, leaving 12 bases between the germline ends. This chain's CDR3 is CASSSPTGMNTEAFF. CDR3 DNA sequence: TGTGCCAGCAGTTCACCCACAGGGATGAACACTGAAGCTTTCTTT.

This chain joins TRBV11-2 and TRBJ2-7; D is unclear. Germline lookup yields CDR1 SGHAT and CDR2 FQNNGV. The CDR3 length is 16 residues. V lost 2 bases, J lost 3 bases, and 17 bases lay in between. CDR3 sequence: CASSLLLTADFYEQYF. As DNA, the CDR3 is TGTGCCAGCAGCTTACTTTTAACCGCGGATTTCTACGAGCAGTACTTC.